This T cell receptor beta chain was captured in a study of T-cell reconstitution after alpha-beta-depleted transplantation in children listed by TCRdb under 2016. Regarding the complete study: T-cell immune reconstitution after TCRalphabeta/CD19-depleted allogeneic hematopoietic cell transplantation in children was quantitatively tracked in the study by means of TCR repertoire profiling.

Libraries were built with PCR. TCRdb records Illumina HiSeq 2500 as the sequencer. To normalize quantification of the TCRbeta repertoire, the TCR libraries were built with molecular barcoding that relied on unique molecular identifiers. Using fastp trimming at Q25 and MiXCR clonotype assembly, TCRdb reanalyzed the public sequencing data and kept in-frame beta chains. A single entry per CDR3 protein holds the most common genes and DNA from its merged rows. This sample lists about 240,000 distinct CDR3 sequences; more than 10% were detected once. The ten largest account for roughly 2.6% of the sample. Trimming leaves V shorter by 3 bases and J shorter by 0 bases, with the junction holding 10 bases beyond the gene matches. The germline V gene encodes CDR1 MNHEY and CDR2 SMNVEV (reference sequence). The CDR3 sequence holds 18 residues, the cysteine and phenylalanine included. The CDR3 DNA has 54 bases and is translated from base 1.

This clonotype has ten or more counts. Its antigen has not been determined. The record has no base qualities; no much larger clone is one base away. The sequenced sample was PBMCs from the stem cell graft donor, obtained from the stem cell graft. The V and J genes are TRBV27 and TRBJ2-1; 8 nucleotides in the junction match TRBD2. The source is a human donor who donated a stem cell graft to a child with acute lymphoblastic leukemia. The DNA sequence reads TGTGCCAGCAGTTTCCGCGGAAGGCTAGCGGGCTCCTACAATGAGCAGTTCTTC. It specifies CASSFRGRLAGSYNEQFF.